This TCR beta chain is from a study of CD8 T cells in ankylosing spondylitis. Using its own MiXCR run on the 5' RACE reads, TCRdb lists one record per CDR3 protein. Of 150,000 to 200,000 distinct CDR3 sequences detected, about 9.9% appear once; the ten largest clones hold just under 30%. The CDR3 runs 14 residues. Losses at the gene ends were 2 bases for V and 7 bases for J; bases not matched to a gene: 5. This chain uses TRBV12-3 or TRBV12-4 with TRBJ1-3, with TRBD1 matching over 7 bases. The receptor's source is a male donor with ankylosing spondylitis or in good health (not recorded which). Sample: blood, either unsorted or a sorted T cell fraction (not recorded which). The CDR3 DNA is TGTGCCAGCAGTTTACTGGTAGGGGGCAACACCATATATTTT. Translating it yields CASSLLVGGNTIYF.